These 6 T cell receptor beta chains were sequenced from one sample in a study of blood T cells in healthy people across ages. A J-beta primer mix and a sample-barcoded 5' primer were used in a second PCR of about 7 to 12 cycles. One entry per CDR3 protein, called by TCRdb with MiXCR from the 5' RACE reads. Of some 850,000 distinct CDR3 sequences in the sample, about a quarter were seen once. This sample was shared with a second study, whose subject was T cells of mothers and their children.

The sequenced sample consisted of blood. Every receptor here comes from a boy younger than 18 in good health.

This chain links TRBV10-3 with TRBJ1-1; D not certain. Germline CDR1 and CDR2: ENHRY and SYGVKD. This CDR3 comprises 14 residues. The V end lost 6 bases, the J end lost 4 bases, and 15 bases lay between the germline ends. The CDR3, as DNA: TGTGCCATCAGCTCCGGACGGACGGGCACTGAAGCTTTCTTT. Translated: CAISSGRTGTEAFF.

This chain connects TRBV12-3 or TRBV12-4 to TRBJ1-2, with D perhaps TRBD1 (6 bases). The CDR3 totals 13 residues. V was pared by 7 bases and J by 6 bases, with 15 bases between. DNA for the CDR3: TGTGCCAGCACCGCCCCCGGGGGCGATGGCTACACCTTC. This encodes CASTAPGGDGYTF.

This rearrangement joins TRBV24-1 to TRBJ2-3, with D uncertain. V lost 2 bases, J lost 4 bases, and 6 bases lay in between. Looked up from germline, CDR1 is KGHDR and CDR2 is SFDVKD. This CDR3 is built from 13 residues. The CDR3 protein is CATSDSWADTQYF. CDR3 sequence (DNA): TGTGCCACCAGTGATTCTTGGGCAGATACGCAGTATTTT.

The rearrangement uses TRBV12-3 or TRBV12-4 and TRBJ1-2; D is perhaps TRBD1 (5 bases). Trimming pared 1 base from V and 8 bases from J, leaving 17 bases between. The CDR3 runs to 15 residues. In nucleotides, the CDR3 is TGTGCCAGCAGTTTAGGGGTCAGGCCGGGGCCGGGCTACACCTTC. Protein sequence: CASSLGVRPGPGYTF.

The rearrangement links TRBV6-5 to TRBJ2-4; D gene uncertain. Germline assignment: CDR1 MNHEY and CDR2 SVGAGI. The length of the CDR3 is 16 residues. The V and J ends lost 0 bases and 0 bases respectively, with 9 bases between them. CDR3 region: CASSYSPSAAKNIQYF. The CDR3, as DNA: TGTGCCAGCAGTTACTCCCCATCCGCAGCCAAAAACATTCAGTACTTC.

This sequence joins TRBV6-6 and TRBJ2-7; D possibly uses TRBD1 or TRBD2 (5 bases each). The CDR3 is 14 residues long. Germline values: CDR1 MNHNY, CDR2 SVGAGI (reference sequence). Deletions cut 4 bases from V and 6 bases from J, with 16 bases between. The CDR3 loop is CASSFRDRQLEQYF. CDR3 sequence (DNA): TGTGCCAGCAGTTTCCGGGACCGACAACTCGAGCAGTACTTC.